This is a list of T cell receptor beta chains from one sample in a study of cytomegalovirus exposure and HLA in healthy donors. The method was immunoSEQ multiplex PCR; TCRdb's version includes in-frame clones alone and lacks a portion of them. The sample shows roughly 190,000 clones, roughly four fifths of them seen only once. Sequenced material: PBMCs. These receptors were taken from a woman under 40 in good health and CMV-seropositive. Both conserved end residues are part of each CDR3. D genes are given only for firm matches. Clone sizes are given selectively: once, few, many, or a class where the clone is expanded.

d_call j_call v_call clone_size cdr3_nt cdr3_aa
TRBD2 TRBJ2-5 TRBV2 - TGTGCCAGCAGGGCTGAAGCGGGGGCCACCCGCGAGACCCAGTACTTC CASRAEAGATRETQYF
- TRBJ1-2 TRBV18 once TGTGCCAGCTCACCACCTAGTCAACAGGCTTTGGGGGGCTACACCTTC CASSPPSQQALGGYTF
- TRBJ2-7 TRBV2 - TGTGCCAGCAGCGGAACTAGTCTTGGTCCATACGAGCAGTACTTC CASSGTSLGPYEQYF
TRBD1 TRBJ2-5 TRBV7-2 - TGTGCCAGCAGTGGTAACAGGGGAGAGACCCAGTACTTC CASSGNRGETQYF
TRBD2 TRBJ2-3 TRBV5-6 few TGTGCCAGCAGCACTCCGGGACTAGCGGATACGCAGTATTTT CASSTPGLADTQYF
- TRBJ1-2 TRBV6-1 - TGTGCCAGCAGTGAAGGTGGATCGGGACTACTAGCCCGTGGCTACACCTTC CASSEGGSGLLARGYTF
TRBD2 TRBJ2-2 TRBV4-2 - TGTGCCAGCAGCCCCGCCGGGTCGGGGGGTACCGGGGAGCTGTTTTTT CASSPAGSGGTGELFF
- TRBJ2-7 TRBV15 once TGTGCCACCAGCAGAGAACCTAGGGGCCGCTATTTCCACGAGCAGTACTTC CATSREPRGRYFHEQYF
TRBD1 TRBJ1-6 TRBV7-9 - TGTGCCAGCAGCCAAGTTTCCGGGACAGAGTTTAATTCACCCCTCCACTTT CASSQVSGTEFNSPLHF
- TRBJ2-6 TRBV12-5 - TGTGCTAGTGGCCTCTCTGGGGCCAACGTCCTGACTTTC CASGLSGANVLTF
- TRBJ2-5 TRBV18 - TGTGCCACGGGACTCCTCCAAGAGACCCAGTACTTC CATGLLQETQYF
- TRBJ2-1 TRBV20-1 few TGCAGTGCCAGGAAGAACAATGAGCAGTTCTTC CSARKNNEQFF
TRBD1 TRBJ1-6 TRBV28 few TGTGCCAGCAGTTTCGGGACAGGGTATACCGTACTTAATTCACCCCTCCACTTT CASSFGTGYTVLNSPLHF
- TRBJ2-7 TRBV7-8 - TGTGCCAGCAGCACTCGGACAGCTAGGTACTACGAGCAGTACTTC CASSTRTARYYEQYF
- TRBJ2-1 TRBV27 once TGTGCCAGCAGTTTAAAAATCTTCTACAATGAGCAGTTCTTC CASSLKIFYNEQFF
- TRBJ1-1 TRBV7-2 - TGTGCCAGCAATGGTAGGGGATCTGCTGAAGCTTTCTTT CASNGRGSAEAFF
- TRBJ1-2 TRBV29-1 - TGCAGCGCCCTGACCGGGAGGGGCGGCTACACCTTC CSALTGRGGYTF
- TRBJ1-1 TRBV7-2 few TGTGCCAGCAGCTTTGGACCGACAGACGAAGCTTTCTTT CASSFGPTDEAFF
- TRBJ2-5 TRBV5-1 - TGCGCCAGCAGCTTGGTCTCAGGGATGGGAGAGACCCAGTACTTC CASSLVSGMGETQYF
- TRBJ2-7 TRBV19 - TGTGCCAGTAGTGTACAGGGTGGAGAGCAGTACTTC CASSVQGGEQYF
- TRBJ1-3 TRBV7-8 once TGTGCCAGCAGCTTCGGAGCGGAACCAAACACCATATATTTT CASSFGAEPNTIYF
- TRBJ1-2 TRBV28 - TGTGCCAGCAGCGATTCGGGACATAACTATGGCTACACCTTC CASSDSGHNYGYTF
- TRBJ2-3 TRBV9 - TGTGCCAGCAGCGTCGGGGCGGGAAGCACAGATACGCAGTATTTT CASSVGAGSTDTQYF
- TRBJ1-5 TRBV6-6 - TGTGCCAGCACCGGGGGGGTGGTACGTTACAATCAGCCCCAGCATTTT CASTGGVVRYNQPQHF
- TRBJ1-2 TRBV7-2 - TGTGCCAGCAGCCCTATCACAGGTCTTGGCGGCTACACCTTC CASSPITGLGGYTF
TRBD1 TRBJ2-5 TRBV28 - TGTGCCAGCAGTTTACCCAGGACAGGGCCGGAGACCCAGTACTTC CASSLPRTGPETQYF
TRBD1 TRBJ1-1 TRBV2 - TGTGCCAGCAGTGAAGCGCTCCGGGGACAGGGGAAAGCTTTCTTT CASSEALRGQGKAFF
- TRBJ2-3 TRBV5-1 - TGCGCCAGCACCCCCAGGGGGGCAGATACGCAGTATTTT CASTPRGADTQYF